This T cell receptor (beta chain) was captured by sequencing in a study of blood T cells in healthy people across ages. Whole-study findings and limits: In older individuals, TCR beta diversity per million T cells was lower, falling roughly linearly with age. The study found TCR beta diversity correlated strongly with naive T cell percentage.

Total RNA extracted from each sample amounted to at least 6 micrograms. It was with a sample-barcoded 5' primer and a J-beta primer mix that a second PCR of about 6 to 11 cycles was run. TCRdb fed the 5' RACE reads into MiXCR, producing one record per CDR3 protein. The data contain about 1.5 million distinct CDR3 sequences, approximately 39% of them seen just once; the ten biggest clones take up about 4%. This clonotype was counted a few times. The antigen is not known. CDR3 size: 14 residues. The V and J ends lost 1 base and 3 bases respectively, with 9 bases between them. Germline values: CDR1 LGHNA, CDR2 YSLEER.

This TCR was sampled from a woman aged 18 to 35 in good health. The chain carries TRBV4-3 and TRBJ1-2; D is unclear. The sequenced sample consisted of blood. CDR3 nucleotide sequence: TGCGCCAGCAGCCAAGGGTGGAGGGACTATGGCTACACCTTC. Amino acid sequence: CASSQGWRDYGYTF.